This T cell receptor (beta chain) was observed in a study of glioma-infiltrating T cells after dendritic cell vaccination. In the study overall: Patients received autologous tumor lysate-pulsed dendritic cell vaccination between about 2002 and 2013. Three intradermal dendritic cell vaccine injections were given every two weeks.

The V gene end was trimmed by 0 bases and the J gene end by 9 bases; junction bases not matched to a gene: 9. The V gene's germline CDR1 is LGHNT and CDR2 FRNRAP. This CDR3 spans 16 amino acids. PBMC were collected before vaccination, two weeks after the third vaccination, and at progression. Primers: 60 V beta forward and 13 J beta reverse. Measured with immunoSEQ multiplex PCR; TCRdb has only the in-frame clones, and not every one. The table lists about 50,000 clones, 85% to 90% of them singletons, with about 10% in the top ten. This clonotype was obtained from a human donor with glioblastoma. This rearrangement joins TRBV12-5 to TRBJ2-1, with 9 bases fitting TRBD2. This material consisted of blood, taken before dendritic cell vaccination. CDR3 region: CASGLVGAGGPTEQFF. The CDR3 region has the DNA TGTGCTAGTGGTTTGGTAGGTGCGGGAGGGCCTACTGAGCAGTTCTTC.